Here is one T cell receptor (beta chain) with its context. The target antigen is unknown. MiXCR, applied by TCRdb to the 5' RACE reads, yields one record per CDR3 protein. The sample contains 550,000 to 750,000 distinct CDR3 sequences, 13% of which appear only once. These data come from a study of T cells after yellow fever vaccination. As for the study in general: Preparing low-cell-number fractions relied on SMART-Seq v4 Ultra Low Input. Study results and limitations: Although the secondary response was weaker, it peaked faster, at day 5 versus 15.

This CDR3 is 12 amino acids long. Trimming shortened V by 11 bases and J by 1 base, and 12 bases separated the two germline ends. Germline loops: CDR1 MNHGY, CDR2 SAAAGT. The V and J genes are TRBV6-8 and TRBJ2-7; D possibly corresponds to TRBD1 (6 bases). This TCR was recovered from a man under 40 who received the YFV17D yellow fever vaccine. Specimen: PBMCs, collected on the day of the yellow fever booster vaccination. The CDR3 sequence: CAGWDKSYEQYF. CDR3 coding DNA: TGTGCCGGCTGGGACAAATCCTACGAGCAGTACTTC.